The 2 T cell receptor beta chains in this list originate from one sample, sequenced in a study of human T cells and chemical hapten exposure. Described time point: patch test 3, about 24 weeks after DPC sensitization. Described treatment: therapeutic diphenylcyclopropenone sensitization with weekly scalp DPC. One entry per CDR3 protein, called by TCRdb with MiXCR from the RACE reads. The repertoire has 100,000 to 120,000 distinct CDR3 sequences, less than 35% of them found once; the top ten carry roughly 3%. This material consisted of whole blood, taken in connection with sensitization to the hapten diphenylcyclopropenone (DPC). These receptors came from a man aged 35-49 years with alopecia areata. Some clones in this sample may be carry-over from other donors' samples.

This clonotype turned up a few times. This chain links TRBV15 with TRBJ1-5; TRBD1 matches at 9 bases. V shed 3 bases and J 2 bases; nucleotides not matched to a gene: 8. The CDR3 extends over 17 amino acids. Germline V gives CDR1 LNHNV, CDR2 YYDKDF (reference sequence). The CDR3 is CATSSSPRDRGNQPQHF. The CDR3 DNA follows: TGTGCCACCAGCAGTTCGCCCCGGGACAGGGGCAATCAGCCCCAGCATTTT.

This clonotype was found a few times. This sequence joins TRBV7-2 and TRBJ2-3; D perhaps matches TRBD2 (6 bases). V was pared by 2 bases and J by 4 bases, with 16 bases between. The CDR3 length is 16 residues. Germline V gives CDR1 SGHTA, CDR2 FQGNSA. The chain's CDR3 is CASSLLGVAESDTQYF. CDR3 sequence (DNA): TGTGCCAGCAGCTTATTGGGGGTAGCGGAGTCAGATACGCAGTATTTT.